This T cell receptor (beta chain) was recovered during a study of T-cell memory formation after mild COVID-19. Study conclusions and caveats: CD4+ contracting clones were mainly CM and EM; CD8+ ones, EMRA.

Constant-segment primers and 5'RACE yielded cDNA libraries for TCR alpha and TCR beta, each carrying sample barcodes and UMIs. One entry per CDR3 protein, called by TCRdb with MiXCR from the 5' RACE reads. The sample records 350,000 to 500,000 distinct CDR3 sequences, less than 25% being singletons. Details on this clonotype: Its antigen is unidentified.

The specimen was PBMCs or a T cell subset sorted from them (not recorded which). The clonotype originates from an adult woman who had mild COVID-19 (a few samples of this study predate the infection). Cell type and time point are not known.

CDR3 sequence: CATGQGSTTHEQYF. The CDR3 DNA reads as TGTGCCACCGGACAGGGGTCTACAACCCACGAGCAGTACTTC. The chain is built from TRBV6-5 and TRBJ2-7; 9 positions match TRBD1. Germline V CDR1 and CDR2: MNHEY, SVGAGI. This CDR3 is built from 14 residues. With V trimmed by 10 bases and J by 5 bases, 12 bases remained unmatched.